A selection of T cell receptor beta chains follows, all from one sample in a study of T cell repertoires in cytomegalovirus infection. One entry per CDR3 protein results from TCRdb running MiXCR on the reads. Altogether 230,000 or so distinct CDR3 sequences are present, 17% being singletons, with the ten largest covering approximately 44%. The sequenced material came from CD8+ T cells from PBMCs. These receptors all stem from a human donor in good health (CMV status not recorded). Some clones in this sample may be carry-over from other donors' samples. CDR3s include the opening cysteine and the closing phenylalanine or tryptophan.

V,J,CDR3
TRBV4-1,TRBJ2-6,CASSQDQGTGANVLTF
TRBV12-3/TRBV12-4,TRBJ1-2,CASSTGNVNYGYTF
TRBV7-2,TRBJ1-2,CASSPTGGGNYGYTF
TRBV2,TRBJ2-1,CASSEALPNEQFF
TRBV12-3/TRBV12-4,TRBJ2-1,CASSIWGQGLYNEQFF
TRBV19,TRBJ2-7,CASSIGADGASSYEQYF
TRBV12-3/TRBV12-4,TRBJ2-3,CASIQRGGLGTDTQYF
TRBV7-2,TRBJ2-5,CASSFRTEYGQETQYF
TRBV2,TRBJ1-4,CASRGAVLFF
TRBV20-1,TRBJ2-1,CSARLAESYNEQFF
TRBV20-1,TRBJ2-3,CSARQAISTDTQYF
TRBV7-2,TRBJ2-5,CASSPGLAGLGETQYF
TRBV7-2,TRBJ1-2,CASSLTGKYGYTF
TRBV12-3/TRBV12-4,TRBJ2-7,CASSSTGTFYEQYF
TRBV20-1,TRBJ1-2,CSARDVDRGPGNYGYTF
TRBV11-3,TRBJ2-5,CASSPGLAGAAQETQYF
TRBV10-3,TRBJ2-7,CAIKGDGPYEQYF
TRBV7-9,TRBJ2-3,CASSSTTTYTDTQYF
TRBV15,TRBJ1-2,CATSRRGQGAGYTF
TRBV19,TRBJ1-2,CASSPDRDYTF
TRBV29-1,TRBJ1-6,CSVTTGSGSPLHF
TRBV5-6,TRBJ1-1,CASSFSESRTEAFF
TRBV14,TRBJ1-2,CASRPVQGANYGYTF
TRBV6-1,TRBJ2-1,CASSPGYSSYNEQFF
TRBV5-5,TRBJ2-7,CASSSLANIYDEQYF
TRBV7-1,TRBJ2-1,CASSAHQILAGAFNEQFF
TRBV6-1,TRBJ1-1,CASTFFGTGSTEAFF
TRBV20-1,TRBJ2-7,CSARDRQGWASYEQYF
TRBV7-8,TRBJ1-2,CASSADRGTFYGYTF
TRBV6-5,TRBJ2-7,CASSQGQGPFYEQYF
TRBV7-3,TRBJ2-7,CASSLTGGEIYEQYF
TRBV20-1,TRBJ1-2,CSAENIAGTEGGYTF
TRBV19,TRBJ2-1,CASSITSYNEQFF
TRBV20-1,TRBJ1-1,CSARDTWGSSEAFF
TRBV7-8,TRBJ2-7,CASSFEGSWAYEQYF
TRBV6-6,TRBJ2-3,CASSYERGGTDTQYF
TRBV14,TRBJ1-6,CASSQDQEFYNSPLHF
TRBV5-6,TRBJ2-1,CASSLQGTPYNEQFF
TRBV7-6,TRBJ1-2,CASTSNVGVGYTF
TRBV7-8,TRBJ1-1,CASQGRGQAEAFF
TRBV4-1,TRBJ1-2,CASSQQYLNYGYTF
TRBV7-9,TRBJ2-5,CASSPPWQEQETQYF
TRBV27,TRBJ2-3,CASSLGLSTDTQYF
TRBV29-1,TRBJ1-2,CSVEDQGQGYGYTF
TRBV29-1,TRBJ2-2,CSAGTGGSGELFF
TRBV7-3,TRBJ2-1,CASSPYGGEQFF
TRBV7-9,TRBJ2-7,CASSSQGEQYF
TRBV20-1,TRBJ1-6,CSARADPGLIDSPLHF
TRBV5-5,TRBJ1-1,CASSLRQGPNTEAFF
TRBV29-1,TRBJ1-2,CSVDLRLDGYTF